This passage covers 10 T cell receptor beta chains from one sample sequenced in a study of blood T cell repertoires in COVID-19. The repertoire was sequenced with immunoSEQ multiplex PCR; TCRdb's copy has only in-frame clones and lacks some. The table has approximately 330,000 clones, approximately 86% seen once. The sequenced sample was PBMCs or T cells enriched from blood (not recorded which). The receptor source for this set is a woman aged 40 to 50 with acute COVID-19.

CDR3 protein: CASSQIAGAGADTQYF. Here the CDR3 DNA reads TGCGCCAGCAGCCAAATAGCGGGGGCCGGGGCAGATACGCAGTATTTT. The chain combines TRBV4-3 with TRBJ2-3; 9 bases agree with TRBD2. V lost 2 bases to trimming and J lost 4 bases; unmatched junction nucleotides: 7. Germline V gene sequence: CDR1 LGHNA, CDR2 YSLEER. The CDR3 is 16 amino acids.

A note on this clone: This specimen includes other DNA sequences encoding the same CDR3. This sequence joins TRBV29-1 and TRBJ1-2; unclear D gene. The CDR3 is 12 residues long. CDR1 and CDR2 from the germline V gene are SQVTM and ANQGSEA. Trimming shortened V by 4 bases and J by 2 bases, and 8 bases separated the two germline ends. CDR3 in amino acids: CSVAPGNYGYTF. For the CDR3, the DNA is TGCAGCGTTGCCCCGGGAAACTATGGCTACACCTTC.

The chain couples TRBV28 to TRBJ1-5; possibly TRBD1 for D (6 bases). Per the germline V gene, CDR1 is MDHEN and CDR2 is SYDVKM. Deletions cut 3 bases from V and 7 bases from J, with 16 bases between. The CDR3 loop spans 15 amino acids. CDR3 loop: CASSFIQGMKQPQHF. DNA of the CDR3: TGTGCCAGCAGTTTTATTCAGGGGATGAAACAGCCCCAGCATTTT. Full variable domain (rest looked up from reference TRBV28 and TRBJ1-5): DVKVTQSSRYLVKRTGEKVFLECVQDMDHENMFWYRQDPGLGLRLIYFSYDVKMKEKGDIPEGYSVSREKKERFSLILESASTNQTSMYLCASSFIQGMKQPQHFGDGTRLSIL.

The chain recombines TRBV6-5 with TRBJ2-3; D gene ambiguous. Germline CDR1 is MNHEY and CDR2 is SVGAGI. V was pared by 10 bases and J by 2 bases, with 10 bases between. The CDR3 is 12 amino acids. CDR3 bases: TGTGCCACCAGGAGATCCACAGATACGCAGTATTTT. Residues: CATRRSTDTQYF.

V is TRBV18 and J is TRBJ1-1; 8 positions agree with TRBD1. This CDR3 is built from 18 residues. The junction had 16 bases not matched to a gene; V was cut back by 3 bases and J by 4 bases. Germline CDR1 KGHSH, CDR2 LQKENI. CDR3 nucleotide sequence: TGTGCCAGCTCACCGACAGTGCAAGGACAGGGTTTTAGCACTGAAGCTTTCTTT. Translating it yields CASSPTVQGQGFSTEAFF.

This sequence joins TRBV6-5 and TRBJ1-2; the D gene is possibly TRBD1 (6 bases). V was trimmed by 4 bases and J by 6 bases, leaving 12 bases between them. This CDR3 region has 13 residues. Germline-derived CDR1 and CDR2 are MNHEY and SVGAGI. CDR3 sequence (DNA): TGTGCCAGCAGTTGGGCAGGGGAAAATGGCTACACCTTC. This gives the protein CASSWAGENGYTF.

This sequence joins TRBV9 and TRBJ1-2, with D possibly being TRBD1 (5 bases). Germline CDR1 is SGDLS and CDR2 is YYNGEE. Trimming shortened V by 4 bases and J by 4 bases, and 17 bases separated the two germline ends. CDR3 size: 15 residues. The CDR3 here is CASSPFKRGSYGYTF. The CDR3 bases are TGTGCCAGCAGCCCTTTTAAACGGGGGTCCTATGGCTACACCTTC.

This clone appeared once. The CDR3 sequence is CASSPVRGAGANVLTF. The CDR3 bases are TGTGCCAGCAGCCCCGTACGGGGTGCTGGGGCCAACGTCCTGACTTTC. This chain links TRBV3-1 (or the pseudogene TRBV3-2) with TRBJ2-6, with D perhaps TRBD2 (5 bases). From germline, CDR1 is LGHDT and CDR2 YNNKEL (reference sequence). V was cut by 4 bases and J by 2 bases, with 12 bases left in between. The CDR3 totals 16 residues.

The table lists this clone with a few counts. The V and J genes are TRBV29-1 and TRBJ1-1; TRBD1 aligns across 10 bases. The germline gives CDR1 SQVTM, CDR2 ANQGSEA. V lost 4 bases and J lost 8; bases outside the gene matches: 7. This CDR3 spans 13 amino acids. The CDR3 region has the DNA TGCAGCGTTGGTGACAGGGGGCTGGTCGAAGCTTTCTTT. This codes for CSVGDRGLVEAFF.

In regard to this clone: At one end the junction does not follow the germline gene, possibly because of a read error. The V and J genes are TRBV7-7 and TRBJ2-7, with D tentatively TRBD1 (5 bases). The CDR3 has 15 residues. Germline V gives CDR1 SSHAT, CDR2 FNYEAQ (reference sequence). CDR3 sequence: CASSPGQGGHYEQYF. The DNA for the CDR3 is TGTGCTAGCAGCCCAGGCCAGGGTGGACACTACGAGCAGTACTTC.